A selection of T cell receptor beta chains follows, all from one sample in a study of T cell responses to AZD1222 COVID-19 vaccine. Sequencing was performed with immunoSEQ multiplex PCR; in TCRdb, only in-frame clones are kept and a portion is missing. The sample holds around 220,000 clones, 94% seen once. Sequencing was performed on peripheral blood, taken 28 days after the second dose of the MenACWY control vaccine. These receptors were obtained from an adult who received the MenACWY meningococcal vaccine as a control. Each CDR3 is given with its conserved first and last residue. The D gene is left open where the match is weak. Clone size is shown for a subset of rows, as once, few, many or a class of expanded clone.

V	J	size	D	CDR3	DNA
TRBV28	TRBJ1-5	few	TRBD1	CASGGTGDQPQHF	TGTGCCAGCGGCGGGACAGGGGACCAGCCCCAGCATTTT
TRBV7-2	TRBJ2-7	-	TRBD1	CASSFIPGQGPYEQYF	TGTGCCAGCAGCTTTATACCGGGACAGGGACCTTACGAGCAGTACTTC
TRBV28	TRBJ2-7	-	-	CASSLRDFYEQYF	TGTGCCAGCAGTTTAAGGGATTTCTACGAGCAGTACTTC
TRBV21-1	TRBJ2-7	-	-	CASSKSDEQYF	TGTGCCAGCAGCAAAAGTGACGAGCAGTACTTC
TRBV11-2	TRBJ2-7	once	-	CASSIPGQTYEQYF	TGTGCCAGCAGCATCCCCGGACAGACTTACGAGCAGTACTTC
TRBV27	TRBJ2-5	-	-	CASSLSAGETQYF	TGTGCCAGCAGTTTAAGCGCGGGAGAGACCCAGTACTTC
TRBV19	TRBJ1-5	-	-	CASSMGWGGSNQPQHF	TGTGCCAGTAGTATGGGGTGGGGCGGAAGCAATCAGCCCCAGCATTTT
TRBV30	TRBJ2-2	-	-	CAWSLTLTGELFF	TGTGCCTGGAGTTTAACCCTCACCGGGGAGCTGTTTTTT
TRBV5-8	TRBJ1-3	-	-	CASTLDGRPSWNTIYF	TGTGCCAGCACCTTGGACGGTCGGCCCAGCTGGAACACCATATATTTT
TRBV11-2	TRBJ1-6	-	TRBD1	CASSLDPGQGYNSPLHF	TGTGCCAGCAGCTTAGATCCGGGACAGGGCTATAATTCACCCCTCCACTTT